One and the same sample provided the 31 T cell receptor beta chains below, sequenced in a study of blood T cell repertoires in COVID-19. TCRdb's copy holds only in-frame clones and misses some; the assay was immunoSEQ multiplex PCR. The data hold approximately 110,000 clones, with roughly 80% observed a single time. Specimen: peripheral blood. The receptor source for this set is a man between 65 and 85 years old with active or convalescent COVID-19.

The gene calls are TRBV18 and TRBJ1-5; 7 bases map to TRBD1. CDR1 is KGHSH and CDR2 is LQKENI in the germline V gene. V lost 5 bases and J lost 0; bases outside the gene matches: 4. The CDR3 contains 15 residues. The CDR3 reads CASSDRVVSNQPQHF. CDR3 DNA: TGTGCCAGCTCAGACAGGGTAGTTAGCAATCAGCCCCAGCATTTT. The whole variable domain, filled in from reference TRBV18 and TRBJ1-5, reads NAGVMQNPRHLVRRRGQEARLRCSPMKGHSHVYWYRQLPEEGLKFMVYLQKENIIDESGMPKERFSAEFPKEGPSILRIQQVVRGDSAAYFCASSDRVVSNQPQHFGDGTRLSIL.

In the case of this clone: Distinct nucleotide sequences in the sample also encode this CDR3. The rearrangement joins TRBV6-6 to TRBJ1-1; the D gene is possibly TRBD1 (6 bases). CDR1 is MNHNY and CDR2 is SVGAGI in the germline V gene (reference sequence). Trimming left V 0 bases short and J 5 bases short, with 10 bases between. The CDR3 is made up of 14 amino acids. The CDR3 DNA is TGTGCCAGCAGTTACTCGACAGGTGGTACTGAAGCTTTCTTT. This encodes CASSYSTGGTEAFF.

The CDR3 spells CASSVPGQPFYGYTF. As DNA, the CDR3 is TGTGCCAGCAGTGTTCCGGGACAGCCCTTCTATGGCTACACCTTC. The chain uses TRBV27 and TRBJ1-2, with 7 bases lining up with TRBD1. The V gene end was trimmed by 5 bases and the J gene end by 4 bases; junction bases not matched to a gene: 10. Germline CDR1 is MNHEY and CDR2 is SMNVEV (reference sequence). This CDR3 contains 15 residues.

J is TRBJ1-2 and V is TRBV7-2; possibly TRBD1 for D (6 bases). The CDR3 is 15 residues long. Per the germline V gene, CDR1 is SGHTA and CDR2 is FQGNSA. V dropped 5 bases and J dropped 5 bases, with 18 bases sitting between them. In DNA, the CDR3 is TGTGCCAGCAGCCCGGACGGGGGGCTGGGGTATGGCTACACCTTC. This encodes CASSPDGGLGYGYTF.

This chain's CDR3 is CASSDTQGPLNSPLHF. As DNA, the CDR3 is TGCGCCAGCAGTGATACACAGGGGCCACTTAATTCACCCCTCCACTTT. The chain has TRBV10-2 and TRBJ1-6, with 7 nucleotides matching TRBD1. With V trimmed by 3 bases and J by 6 bases, 8 bases remained unmatched. Germline-derived CDR1 and CDR2 are WSHSY and SAAADI. This CDR3 comprises 16 residues.

V gene TRBV4-2 combines with J gene TRBJ2-1, with 11 positions matching TRBD2. Germline CDR1 is LGHNA and CDR2 is YNFKEQ. Unmatched junction bases numbered 4, after V lost 1 base and J lost 5 bases. The CDR3 length is 16 residues. Written as DNA, the CDR3 is TGTGCCAGCAGCCAAGTGGGACTAGCGGCCAACAATGAGCAGTTCTTC. Its protein is CASSQVGLAANNEQFF.

This chain links TRBV5-1 with TRBJ1-6; 9 bases match TRBD1. Germline lookup yields CDR1 SGHRS and CDR2 YFSETQ. The CDR3 covers 16 residues. V trimming: 4 bases; J trimming: 6 bases; junction bases outside the gene matches: 8. The CDR3 bases are TGCGCCAGCAGCAAACCAGGACAGGGGAGTAATTCACCCCTCCACTTT. Its translation is CASSKPGQGSNSPLHF. Together with reference TRBV5-1 and TRBJ1-6, the CDR3 gives the full variable domain: KAGVTQTPRYLIKTRGQQVTLSCSPISGHRSVSWYQQTPGQGLQFLFEYFSETQRNKGNFPGRFSGRQFSNSRSEMNVSTLELGDSALYLCASSKPGQGSNSPLHFGNGTRLTVT.

The V call is TRBV18, the J call TRBJ2-2; D may be TRBD1 (6 bases). The CDR3 totals 14 residues. The V gene lost 6 bases and the J gene lost 4 bases, with 12 bases spanning the gap. CDR1 KGHSH and CDR2 LQKENI come from the germline V gene. For the CDR3, the DNA is TGTGCCAGCTCGTACCAAGGGGGCACCGGGGAGCTGTTTTTT. Protein sequence: CASSYQGGTGELFF.

This clone was detected only a few times. The V and J genes are TRBV4-2 and TRBJ2-1, with D tentatively TRBD2 (6 bases). Per the germline V gene, CDR1 is LGHNA and CDR2 is YNFKEQ. V dropped 0 bases and J dropped 6 bases, with 21 bases sitting between them. The CDR3 spans 18 residues. CDR3 sequence: CASSQESDRGDLVNEQFF. The CDR3 region has the DNA TGTGCCAGCAGCCAAGAATCGGATCGAGGGGACTTGGTCAATGAGCAGTTCTTC.

The chain joins TRBV14 to TRBJ1-2, with D possibly TRBD1 on 5 matching bases. In germline, CDR1 is SGHDN, CDR2 FVKESK. V was clipped by 0 bases and J by 4 bases, with 12 bases between them. The CDR3 is 15 residues long. As DNA, the CDR3 is TGTGCCAGCAGCCAAGACCCTGACAGCCTCTATGGCTACACCTTC. Its protein product is CASSQDPDSLYGYTF. The full variable domain, its missing parts supplied by reference TRBV14 and TRBJ1-2, is EAGVTQFPSHSVIEKGQTVTLRCDPISGHDNLYWYRRVMGKEIKFLLHFVKESKQDESGMPNNRFLAERTGGTYSTLKVQPAELEDSGVYFCASSQDPDSLYGYTFGSGTRLTVV.

This chain links TRBV28 with TRBJ1-1, with D possibly being TRBD1 (5 bases). The length of the CDR3 is 13 residues. V lost 1 base and J 6 bases, leaving 9 bases between the germline ends. Per germline, CDR1 MDHEN and CDR2 SYDVKM. CDR3 in amino acids: CASSLSGYSEAFF. CDR3 in DNA: TGTGCCAGCAGTTTATCAGGGTACTCTGAAGCTTTCTTT.

In DNA form, the CDR3 reads TGTGCCAGCTCACCCTTGGACAGGGTCAATCAGCCCCAGCATTTT. This gives the protein CASSPLDRVNQPQHF. The chain couples TRBV18 to TRBJ1-5; 8 positions agree with TRBD1. The CDR3 contains 15 residues. The trim removed 3 bases at V and 3 bases at J, leaving 4 bases unmatched. The V gene's germline CDR1 is KGHSH and CDR2 LQKENI.

The chain carries TRBV10-1 and TRBJ2-7; 7 nucleotides line up with TRBD1. This CDR3 region has 13 residues. V shed 6 bases and J 5 bases; nucleotides not matched to a gene: 7. CDR1 and CDR2 (germline): WNHNN, SYGVQD (reference sequence). The CDR3 DNA is TGCGCCAGCAGCCGGACAGGAAAAGACGAGCAGTACTTC. Its translation is CASSRTGKDEQYF.

The sample holds one count of this clone. The V gene is TRBV24-1, the J gene TRBJ2-3; 8 bases agree with TRBD1. This CDR3 is built from 16 residues. V trimming: 3 bases; J trimming: 3 bases; junction bases outside the gene matches: 7. Germline values: CDR1 KGHDR, CDR2 SFDVKD. CDR3 amino acids: CATSDTRTGMTDTQYF. Here the CDR3 DNA reads TGTGCCACCAGTGATACGAGGACAGGGATGACAGATACGCAGTATTTT.

The chain couples TRBV4-1 to TRBJ2-1, with 11 bases identical to TRBD1. This CDR3 contains 17 residues. Germline values: CDR1 MGHRA, CDR2 YSYEKL. J gave up 0 bases and V 9 bases, and 10 bases lay outside the gene matches. The CDR3 spells CASRDRGGKSSYNEQFF. The CDR3 DNA sequence: TGCGCCAGTCGGGACAGGGGGGGTAAGAGCTCCTACAATGAGCAGTTCTTC.

CDR3 residues: CASSQKEGVQETQYF. CDR3 nucleotides: TGTGCCAGCTCCCAAAAGGAAGGGGTCCAAGAGACCCAGTACTTC. The chain uses TRBV6-6 and TRBJ2-5, with a possible D match to TRBD1 (5 bases). This CDR3 spans 15 amino acids. Germline lookup yields CDR1 MNHNY and CDR2 SVGAGI (reference sequence). Trimming removed 8 bases from V and 1 base from J, with 17 bases in between.

The J gene is TRBJ1-2, the V gene TRBV6-1; 10 bases are a match to TRBD1. Germline V gene sequence: CDR1 MNHNS, CDR2 SASEGT. The CDR3 runs to 15 residues. V shed 0 bases and J 8 bases; nucleotides not matched to a gene: 6. The CDR3 DNA reads as TGTGCCAGCAGTGAAGCTGGGACAGGGGATTACGGCTACACCTTC. As protein: CASSEAGTGDYGYTF.

J is TRBJ2-3 and V is TRBV19, with 8 nucleotides matching TRBD1. CDR1 and CDR2 from the germline V gene are LNHDA and SQIVND (reference sequence). The CDR3 totals 14 residues. V shed 6 bases, J shed 3 bases, and the junction held 5 bases outside the gene matches. CDR3 amino acids: CASRKTGETDTQYF. CDR3 bases: TGTGCCAGTAGGAAGACAGGGGAGACAGATACGCAGTATTTT.

The V call is TRBV2, the J call TRBJ1-4; TRBD1 agrees at 8 bases. Germline loops: CDR1 SNHLY, CDR2 FYNNEI. The J segment lost 7 bases and the V segment lost 1 base, leaving 5 bases of the junction unmatched. The CDR3 runs to 15 residues. Written as DNA, the CDR3 is TGTGCCAGCAGTGAAGGGACAGGGACGGTTGAAAAACTGTTTTTT. Its protein product is CASSEGTGTVEKLFF.

This clone was counted a single time. The CDR3 nucleotides are TGTGCCAGCAGTTGGACAGGCCCTCAAGAGACCCAGTACTTC. This encodes CASSWTGPQETQYF. V is TRBV6-5 and J is TRBJ2-5; 7 bases are a match to TRBD1. Unmatched junction bases numbered 4, after V lost 4 bases and J lost 2 bases. The CDR3 length is 14 residues. The germline V gene encodes CDR1 MNHEY and CDR2 SVGAGI.

The chain recombines TRBV28 with TRBJ2-7; TRBD1 agrees at 7 bases. Germline trimming cut 5 bases from V and 2 bases from J; bases unmatched to any gene: 3. Per germline, CDR1 MDHEN and CDR2 SYDVKM. CDR3 length: 13 residues. CDR3 sequence reads: CASSPGQTYEQYF. The CDR3 coding sequence is TGTGCCAGCAGTCCGGGACAGACCTACGAGCAGTACTTC.

Here the CDR3 reads CASSLDPQGANEKLFF. The CDR3 DNA follows: TGCGCCAGCAGCTTGGACCCCCAGGGGGCTAATGAAAAACTGTTTTTT. The V and J genes are TRBV5-1 and TRBJ1-4; 7 bases are a match to TRBD1. The V segment lost 0 bases and the J segment 3 bases; nucleotides outside the gene matches: 5. The CDR3 has 16 amino acids. Germline V gene sequence: CDR1 SGHRS, CDR2 YFSETQ.

The J gene is TRBJ1-1, the V gene TRBV12-3 or TRBV12-4; a weak D match, TRBD1 (5 bases). Trimming took off 6 bases at V and 4 bases at J, with 9 bases between the two ends. The CDR3 is 12 residues long. CDR3 bases: TGTGCCAGCAGCCCCGACAGCACTGAAGCTTTCTTT. Its translation is CASSPDSTEAFF.

The rearrangement joins TRBV27 to TRBJ1-2, with 9 bases matching TRBD1. CDR3 length equals 16 residues. The germline V gene encodes CDR1 MNHEY and CDR2 SMNVEV (reference sequence). Trimming cost V 5 bases and J 7 bases; bases outside gene matches: 14. The CDR3 loop is CASSKSPGQGGSGYTF. CDR3 in DNA: TGTGCCAGCAGTAAATCACCGGGACAGGGAGGGAGTGGCTACACCTTC.

CDR3 DNA sequence: TGTGCCACCAGTCCCCGGGACAGACCCTACGAGCAGTACTTC. It encodes CATSPRDRPYEQYF. This chain connects TRBV24-1 to TRBJ2-7; 7 positions match TRBD1. The germline V gene has CDR1 KGHDR and CDR2 SFDVKD. This CDR3 is built from 14 residues. V lost 6 bases, J lost 2 bases, and 6 bases stayed unmatched.

This chain connects TRBV18 to TRBJ1-2, with 7 bases fitting TRBD1. Germline V CDR1 and CDR2: KGHSH, LQKENI. This CDR3 is 17 amino acids long. The V and J ends lost 2 bases and 3 bases, in that order; junction bases with no gene match: 12. CDR3 region: CASSPTNGGTGDYGYTF. The CDR3 DNA follows: TGTGCCAGCTCACCAACAAATGGGGGAACAGGGGACTATGGCTACACCTTC.

The chain employs TRBV27 and TRBJ2-2; the match to TRBD2 covers 13 bases. The CDR3 runs to 17 residues. Germline V CDR1 and CDR2: MNHEY, SMNVEV (reference sequence). Unmatched junction bases numbered 10, after V lost 6 bases and J lost 6 bases. The CDR3 bases are TGTGCCAGCAGGTACAGGGAAGGACTAGCGGGAGCCGGGGAGCTGTTTTTT. It encodes CASRYREGLAGAGELFF.

J is TRBJ1-2 and V is TRBV4-1; 9 nucleotides line up with TRBD1. The CDR3 covers 14 residues. Per germline, CDR1 MGHRA and CDR2 YSYEKL. Trimming cost V 4 bases and J 4 bases; bases outside gene matches: 4. The CDR3 sequence is CASSPGQGSYGYTF. Written as DNA, the CDR3 is TGCGCCAGCAGCCCGGGACAGGGCAGCTATGGCTACACCTTC.

This rearrangement joins TRBV7-9 to TRBJ1-2; 8 positions agree with TRBD1. This CDR3 contains 13 residues. Germline CDR1 reads SEHNR; CDR2 reads FQNEAQ (reference sequence). V gave up 6 bases and J gave up 7 bases; unmatched junction bases: 7. CDR3: CASSSQGEVGYTF. The CDR3 nucleotides are TGTGCCAGCAGTTCACAGGGGGAAGTTGGCTACACCTTC. The whole variable domain, filled in from reference TRBV7-9 and TRBJ1-2, reads DTGVSQNPRHKITKRGQNVTFRCDPISEHNRLYWYRQTLGQGPEFLTYFQNEAQLEKSRLLSDRFSAERPKGSFSTLEIQRTEQGDSAMYLCASSSQGEVGYTFGSGTRLTVV.

The V and J genes are TRBV9 and TRBJ1-2; 7 positions match TRBD1. Germline loops: CDR1 SGDLS, CDR2 YYNGEE. Trimming removed 0 bases from V and 4 bases from J; junction bases left unmatched: 3. This CDR3 comprises 14 residues. The CDR3 loop reads CASSVDNRGYGYTF. In nucleotides, the CDR3 is TGTGCCAGCAGCGTAGACAACAGGGGCTATGGCTACACCTTC.

The chain employs TRBV19 and TRBJ2-1; 10 bases line up with TRBD2. V was clipped by 10 bases and J by 3 bases; unmatched bases: 6. The germline V gene has CDR1 LNHDA and CDR2 SQIVND (reference sequence). The CDR3 totals 14 residues. CDR3 sequence: CATQREGFYNEQFF. The CDR3 DNA reads as TGTGCCACCCAGCGGGAGGGTTTCTACAATGAGCAGTTCTTC.